A single T cell receptor beta chain is shown here with its context. The antigen this receptor binds is unknown. Base qualities are not provided; no much larger clone lies one nucleotide away. The germline V gene sets CDR1 to SGDLS and CDR2 to YYNGEE. Including the terminal cysteine and phenylalanine, the CDR3 comprises 16 residues. The DNA shown is the 48-base CDR3, in frame from base 1. V lost 0 bases and J lost 2 bases; the stretch between them is 13 bases long. The data are from a study of cytomegalovirus exposure and HLA in healthy donors (dated by TCRdb to about 2017). At the level of the whole study: According to an earlier analysis of a few hundred of the donors, about 179 million T cells yielded 90 million to 130 million unique TCR beta sequences and more than 250 Gb of sequence data. Along with the approximately 700-subject first cohort, a separate validation cohort of around 120 different subjects was used. To predict cytomegalovirus infection status, the study brought together high-throughput TCR immunosequencing, statistical association of individual TCRs with disease status, and machine learning. A later analysis re-analyzed previously published TCR beta repertoires from roughly 630 donors and added high-resolution HLA genotyping to study TCR occurrence patterns. Around 320 gigabases of sequencing data and some 85 million unique TCR sequences were included in an early release covering around 600 HLA-typed donors. Typing coverage differed by locus: A, B, C, DRB1 and DQB1 were typed in about 620-630 donors, DQA1 in 500 to 550, DPA1 in around 610, and DPB1 in around 440. An earlier analysis of 587 of the donors used high-throughput TCR beta sequencing to judge whether each TCR beta V gene segment behaved as functional or pseudogenic. Rather than drawing on any new phenotypic data, the later analysis identified candidate immune exposures from TCR beta sequences and the way those sequences occurred across donors. The study aimed to test whether cataloging public T cell receptors could reveal signatures of past pathogen exposure. The genetic ancestry cluster associated with self-reported Caucasian donors included about 81% of the roughly 400 genotyped donors. Donor age, sex, ethnicity and CMV serostatus were collected together with the repertoire data. Four to six DR-DQ haplotypes were handled as single units for association and clustering, since linkage in the cohort was strong. HLA typing included class I and class II loci at four-digit resolution. All discovery cohort repertoires had been generated using a single sequencing platform. Genome-wide SNP genotypes for about 55% of the roughly 670 donors were used in a later genetic analysis, which treated that subset as a discovery cohort. The study used immunosequencing to profile the T cell repertoires of several hundred subjects and linked those repertoires to cytomegalovirus serostatus. Among roughly 370 genotyped donors of the cohort, an average of about 240,000 unique TCR beta nucleotide sequences were sequenced per donor, roughly 20% of them non-productive. Study-wide findings and limitations: Specific HLA alleles were associated with roughly 17,000 TCR beta sequences at a false discovery rate of 0.05 in a later analysis. The earlier analysis of 587 of the donors excluded around 17 rarely observed V segments, including chromosome 9 orphons, because counts were too low. The presence/absence analyses assumed that sequencing depth was roughly uniform across donors, and that assumption may not be true. Three of the identified cytomegalovirus-associated TCR beta chains were confirmed in vitro to be specific for cytomegalovirus antigens. A further reported finding was that TCR beta sequences accurately predicted the HLA-A and HLA-B alleles for most subjects in the first cohort. Most TCR sequences were observed very rarely across donors, whereas some public TCRs were present in many individuals. A later genetic analysis reported fewer N-insertions in productive TCRs among donors in an Asian-associated ancestry cluster than the roughly 700-donor mean. Because some donors lacked HLA typing at each locus, the association tests relied only on the typed subset. According to a later analysis, parvovirus B19, influenza, CMV and Epstein-Barr virus appeared linked to several top co-occurrence clusters. Strong co-occurrence of HLA alleles, especially DR and DQ, made assigning TCR associations to individual alleles difficult. In a later analysis, most CMV-associated TCR beta chains were found to appear HLA-restricted, with HLA associations seemingly driven largely by CMV exposure. A later analysis found that HLA-associated TCR beta chains were more clonally expanded and had lower generation probabilities than equally common non-associated chains. The study gave a list of over 150 TCR beta chains associated with cytomegalovirus. Correlated functional status among segregating V segments might be attributable to linkage disequilibrium, but an unknown experimental factor could not be ruled out. The authors suggested that the approach could potentially be extended to other disease states and immunological phenotypes. In a later genetic analysis, a missense DCLRE1C variant was associated with V-gene and J-gene trimming of TCR beta chains, and the association was replicated in an independent cohort. Because the 87-base-pair reads could not distinguish some IMGT-functional V segments, including TRBV6-2 and TRBV6-3, those segments were excluded. In an earlier analysis of approximately 590 of the donors, most TCR beta V segments appeared in productive rearrangements about 90% or about 30% of the time, broadly matching IMGT annotations. CMV serostatus was the only immune exposure information available for the cohort. A later analysis found that TCR association rates varied across HLA loci, with DRB1 alleles showing the most associated TCRs and HLA-C alleles the fewest. A cluster of highly shared sequence variants was judged likely to be a technical artifact of the sequencing pipeline. The cohort was sequenced for TCR beta chains only, and without alpha or paired-chain data the features that could be detected were limited. In both the original and validation cohorts, the classifier was reported to diagnose cytomegalovirus status with high specificity and sensitivity.

The library came from the immunoSEQ multiplex PCR assay. For the multiplex PCR, a mixture combining 60 forward primers for TCR Vbeta segments and 13 reverse primers for TCR Jbeta segments was used. Amplification of the CDR3 region of rearranged TCR beta genes was performed with a multiplex PCR assay on genomic DNA. On the Illumina HiSeq System, the amplified TCR beta libraries were sequenced as 87-base-pair reads. Turning to the authors' computational methods: A later analysis tallied around 80 million unique TCR beta chains across the 666 repertoires, and some 12 million of those chains were shared by two or more donors. To remove PCR and sequencing errors, raw reads were error-corrected and collapsed into unique sequences using a nearest-neighbor algorithm that merged closely related sequences. To assign V, D and J gene segments, CDR3 sequences were aligned to IMGT reference sequences. For a sequence to be retained, a match of at least six nucleotides to both a V gene segment and a J gene segment was required. A rearrangement counted as productive if the CDR3 had no stop codons and remained in frame with V and J, and every other rearrangement counted as non-productive. Following IMGT convention, CDR3 was defined as the stretch from the second conserved V-encoded cysteine up to the conserved J-encoded phenylalanine. The earlier analysis of about 530 of the donors excluded any sequence lacking an unambiguous match to a single V gene segment. In an earlier analysis of around 590 of the donors, a V segment was called functional when productive rearrangements were above 56.7%, and segregating when the standard deviation between donors exceeded 5%. A statistical classification framework was built to diagnose cytomegalovirus status from the catalog of TCR beta chain sequences. V and J gene assignment, in a later analysis, came from comparing TCR nucleotide sequences with IMGT/GENE-DB human TR gene sequences. A later analysis assigned CDR3 sequences and most-parsimonious VDJ recombination scenarios with the TCRdist pipeline. In a later analysis, each TCR beta chain was defined by its CDR3 amino acid sequence together with its V-gene family, and reads lacking a unique V-gene family were excluded. In a later analysis, nearly 600 highly shared, low-generation-probability nucleotide sequences were removed to address suspected cross-contamination and a sequencing artifact. In a later analysis, a clonal expansion index for each public chain was calculated from normalized within-repertoire ranks of inferred template counts. A later analysis computed generation probabilities with a VDJ recombination model fitted to out-of-frame rearrangements, and checked the results against IGoR. In a later analysis, hypergeometric tests were used to score TCR-TCR, TCR-HLA and TCR-CMV co-occurrence, with a repertoire-size bias correction applied to TCR pairs. A later analysis estimated false discovery rates by permuting HLA or CMV assignments 20 times. A later analysis grouped co-occurring TCRs with DBSCAN, adding TCRdist sequence similarity when clustering within HLA-allele-positive subsets. Repertoires with fewer than 30,000 or more than 120,000 public chains, plus five repertoires with anomalous nucleotide sharing, were excluded from co-occurrence clustering. Held by TCRdb, this immuneACCESS table contains in-frame sequences only and omits some clones. Under half of the omission traces to an unresolved V gene where checked; the cause of the rest is unknown. D and trimming come from the DNA, and the V and J calls and clone size come from that table. For this sample there are 99,000 or so clones; about 83% appear just once. In total, the top ten clones hold under 4.5% of the sample.

The cohort comprised approximately 700 healthy bone marrow donors. At the time of sampling, all cohort members were nominally healthy, though unrecorded immune exposures were likely present. The donor was CMV seropositive and was included in the group of 250 to 300 seropositive cohort members. A peripheral blood sample was provided by each donor, and peripheral blood mononuclear cells were used for TCR beta sequencing. The Qiagen DNeasy Blood Extraction Kit was used to extract genomic DNA from the blood cell samples. Rearrangement joined TRBV9 to TRBJ2-3, with an unclear D gene assignment. The receptor's source is a female donor in good health and CMV-seropositive. The sequenced material came from PBMCs. In nucleotides, the sequence is TGTGCCAGCAGCGTAGGAATAGTTACCATCACAGATACGCAGTATTTT. This sequence encodes CASSVGIVTITDTQYF.